This TCR beta chain was sequenced during a study of early T cells in non-severe SARS-CoV-2 infection. Study at large: The chains were unpaired, and the sequenced material was bulk RNA from unsorted whole blood.

General observations from the study: Anti-spike CD8 responses were favored in VDJdb matching, and private and CD4 specificities were missed.

At least ten counts were recorded for this clonotype. What it binds is not known. The protocol attached unique molecular identifiers to individual cDNA molecules. Via MiXCR, TCRdb re-called the 5' RACE reads, giving one row per CDR3 protein. The sample yields about 53,000 distinct CDR3 sequences, roughly an eighth seen once. Trimming left V 4 bases short and J 2 bases short, with 6 bases between. The CDR3 sequence is 13 residues long. Germline assignment: CDR1 SGHDN and CDR2 FVKESK. The gene calls are TRBV14 and TRBJ2-4; D is unclear. Sample: whole blood, taken at baseline. The source is an adult who was a healthcare worker with PCR-confirmed SARS-CoV-2 infection or an uninfected control (not recorded which). The CDR3 is CASSPLTKNIQYF. CDR3 DNA: TGTGCCAGCAGCCCACTCACCAAAAACATTCAGTACTTC.